The 15 T cell receptor beta chains presented below share a single source sample, sequenced in a study of blood T cell repertoires in COVID-19. Profiling relied on immunoSEQ multiplex PCR, and the TCRdb table lists in-frame clones only, not all of them. Among 200,000 to 250,000 clones, roughly 84% were seen once, and the ten largest hold over 0.95%. The sample was peripheral blood. All receptors come from a man aged 35 to 55 with acute or convalescent COVID-19.

The CDR3 sequence: CASSLVPSGVRIYEQYF. Here the CDR3 DNA reads TGTGCCAGCAGCTTAGTCCCTAGCGGGGTCCGGATCTACGAGCAGTACTTC. The rearrangement links TRBV7-2 to TRBJ2-7; 9 bases map to TRBD2. This CDR3 comprises 17 residues. Germline V gene data show CDR1 as SGHTA and CDR2 as FQGNSA. Trimming removed 1 base from V and 3 bases from J; junction bases left unmatched: 10.

The V gene is TRBV5-1, the J gene TRBJ1-1, with TRBD1 identical over 12 bases. Germline trimming cut 7 bases from V and 4 bases from J; bases unmatched to any gene: 11. This CDR3 spans 16 amino acids. The germline V gene encodes CDR1 SGHRS and CDR2 YFSETQ. Here the CDR3 reads CASRPGQGAGFTEAFF. The CDR3 DNA follows: TGCGCCAGCCGTCCGGGACAGGGGGCCGGTTTCACTGAAGCTTTCTTT.

The J gene is TRBJ2-2, the V gene TRBV2; 8 nucleotides align to TRBD1. The CDR3 consists of 15 residues. The germline gives CDR1 SNHLY, CDR2 FYNNEI. Unmatched junction bases numbered 3, after V lost 4 bases and J lost 2 bases. The CDR3 DNA sequence: TGTGCCAGCAGTGGGACAGGGCGAAACACCGGGGAGCTGTTTTTT. It yields the protein CASSGTGRNTGELFF.

This clone has only a few counts. The chain employs TRBV5-6 and TRBJ1-2; D possibly corresponds to TRBD1 (6 bases). The germline V and J ends were trimmed by 5 bases and 0 bases, with 14 bases remaining between them. The CDR3 loop spans 15 amino acids. Germline CDR1 is SGHDT and CDR2 is YYEEEE. The CDR3 DNA sequence: TGTGCCAGCAGGCGAGAACAGGGAGCTAACTATGGCTACACCTTC. Its translation: CASRREQGANYGYTF.

The chain carries TRBV19 and TRBJ1-1; D is unresolved. CDR3 length: 15 residues. Germline values: CDR1 LNHDA, CDR2 SQIVND (reference sequence). Between the trimmed V and J ends, which lost 3 bases and 0 bases, there was a span of 11 bases. CDR3 in DNA: TGTGCCAGTAGTATCGGGGTCTCAATGAACACTGAAGCTTTCTTT. This gives the protein CASSIGVSMNTEAFF.

The chain recombines TRBV5-5 with TRBJ1-2; TRBD1 agrees at 11 bases. The V segment lost 0 bases and the J segment 7 bases; nucleotides outside the gene matches: 5. This CDR3 comprises 15 residues. The germline CDR1 and CDR2 sequences are SGHKS and YYEKEE (reference sequence). The CDR3 region has the DNA TGTGCCAGCAGCTTGGGGACAGGGGGCATTGCTGGCTACACCTTC. Residues: CASSLGTGGIAGYTF. Full variable domain (missing parts from reference TRBV5-5 and TRBJ1-2): DAGVTQSPTHLIKTRGQQVTLRCSPISGHKSVSWYQQVLGQGPQFIFQYYEKEERGRGNFPDRFSARQFPNYSSELNVNALLLGDSALYLCASSLGTGGIAGYTFGSGTRLTVV.

The CDR3 DNA sequence: TGTGCCTGGAGTGGGAGTATAGCGGGGGGGCTTGAGCAGTACTTC. Translating it yields CAWSGSIAGGLEQYF. J is TRBJ2-7 and V is TRBV30, with 11 bases aligning to TRBD2. Germline values: CDR1 GTSNPN, CDR2 SVGIG (reference sequence). With V trimmed by 1 base and J by 7 bases, 9 bases remained unmatched. This CDR3 spans 15 amino acids.

The V gene is TRBV3-1 (or the pseudogene TRBV3-2), the J gene TRBJ2-7, with 8 bases aligning to TRBD1. The CDR3 is 15 residues long. Germline-derived CDR1 and CDR2 are LGHDT and YNNKEL (reference sequence). J lost 5 bases, V lost 3 bases, and 9 bases had no gene match. The CDR3 reads CASSQSQGVPHEQYF. The DNA for the CDR3 is TGTGCCAGCAGCCAGTCACAGGGGGTGCCCCACGAGCAGTACTTC.

This sequence joins TRBV2 and TRBJ1-1; 8 positions match TRBD1. Looked up from germline, CDR1 is SNHLY and CDR2 is FYNNEI. The CDR3 totals 16 residues. The V and J ends lost 5 bases and 5 bases, in that order; junction bases with no gene match: 13. The CDR3 DNA reads as TGTGCCAGCAGTCCTTTCCAGGGGGCGTCGTGGACTGAAGCTTTCTTT. Protein sequence: CASSPFQGASWTEAFF.

There are a few counts of this clone. The rearrangement uses TRBV11-2 and TRBJ2-1, with D maybe TRBD1 (5 bases). With 3 bases removed from V and 0 bases from J, the gap between germline ends came to 15 bases. The CDR3 sequence is 17 residues long. Per germline, CDR1 SGHAT and CDR2 FQNNGV. This chain's CDR3 is CASSFSLRQSSYNEQFF. CDR3 sequence (DNA): TGTGCCAGCAGCTTTTCCCTCAGACAGAGCTCCTACAATGAGCAGTTCTTC. Full variable domain (missing parts from reference TRBV11-2 and TRBJ2-1): EAGVAQSPRYKIIEKRQSVAFWCNPISGHATLYWYQQILGQGPKLLIQFQNNGVVDDSQLPKDRFSAERLKGVDSTLKIQPAKLEDSAVYLCASSFSLRQSSYNEQFFGPGTRLTVL.

J is TRBJ1-3 and V is TRBV3-1 (or the pseudogene TRBV3-2); TRBD1 aligns across 8 bases. This CDR3 has 16 amino acids. V shed 2 bases and J 2 bases; nucleotides not matched to a gene: 5. Germline V gene sequence: CDR1 LGHDT, CDR2 YNNKEL (reference sequence). The CDR3 DNA reads as TGTGCCAGCAGCCAATTGACAGGGGTAGCTGGAAACACCATATATTTT. Translating gives CASSQLTGVAGNTIYF.

The chain couples TRBV5-1 to TRBJ2-3; 9 bases fit TRBD2. This CDR3 has 20 amino acids. V gave up 0 bases and J gave up 0 bases; unmatched junction bases: 14. Germline CDR1 reads SGHRS; CDR2 reads YFSETQ. The CDR3 reads CASSLEPSGARRSSTDTQYF. CDR3 nucleotide sequence: TGCGCCAGCAGCTTGGAGCCTAGCGGGGCCCGCAGGTCTAGCACAGATACGCAGTATTTT.

The chain couples TRBV4-1 to TRBJ2-7; weak D call: TRBD1 (6 bases). This CDR3 is built from 15 residues. Germline CDR1 and CDR2: MGHRA and YSYEKL. The germline V and J ends were trimmed by 5 bases and 3 bases, with 17 bases remaining between them. The CDR3 is CASSSQGRQGYEQYF. CDR3 nucleotides: TGCGCCAGCAGCTCACAGGGCCGGCAGGGCTACGAGCAGTACTTC.

The J gene is TRBJ2-1, the V gene TRBV11-1; TRBD1 is a possible D gene (6 bases). CDR1 is SGHAT, CDR2 FQDESV, per germline (reference sequence). The CDR3 has 15 amino acids. V was pared by 5 bases and J by 1 base, with 12 bases between. The chain's CDR3 is CASSPGTQSYNEQFF. The DNA for the CDR3 is TGTGCCAGCAGCCCCGGGACACAGTCCTACAATGAGCAGTTCTTC.

The chain employs TRBV6-4 and TRBJ1-5; no reliable D call. Germline CDR1 is MRHNA and CDR2 is SNTAGT. The CDR3 covers 16 residues. Trimming left V 2 bases short and J 7 bases short, with 18 bases between. For the CDR3, the DNA is TGTGCCAGCAGTGACGGAACCACCCGAGGTGGGCAGCCCCAGCATTTT. Its protein product is CASSDGTTRGGQPQHF.